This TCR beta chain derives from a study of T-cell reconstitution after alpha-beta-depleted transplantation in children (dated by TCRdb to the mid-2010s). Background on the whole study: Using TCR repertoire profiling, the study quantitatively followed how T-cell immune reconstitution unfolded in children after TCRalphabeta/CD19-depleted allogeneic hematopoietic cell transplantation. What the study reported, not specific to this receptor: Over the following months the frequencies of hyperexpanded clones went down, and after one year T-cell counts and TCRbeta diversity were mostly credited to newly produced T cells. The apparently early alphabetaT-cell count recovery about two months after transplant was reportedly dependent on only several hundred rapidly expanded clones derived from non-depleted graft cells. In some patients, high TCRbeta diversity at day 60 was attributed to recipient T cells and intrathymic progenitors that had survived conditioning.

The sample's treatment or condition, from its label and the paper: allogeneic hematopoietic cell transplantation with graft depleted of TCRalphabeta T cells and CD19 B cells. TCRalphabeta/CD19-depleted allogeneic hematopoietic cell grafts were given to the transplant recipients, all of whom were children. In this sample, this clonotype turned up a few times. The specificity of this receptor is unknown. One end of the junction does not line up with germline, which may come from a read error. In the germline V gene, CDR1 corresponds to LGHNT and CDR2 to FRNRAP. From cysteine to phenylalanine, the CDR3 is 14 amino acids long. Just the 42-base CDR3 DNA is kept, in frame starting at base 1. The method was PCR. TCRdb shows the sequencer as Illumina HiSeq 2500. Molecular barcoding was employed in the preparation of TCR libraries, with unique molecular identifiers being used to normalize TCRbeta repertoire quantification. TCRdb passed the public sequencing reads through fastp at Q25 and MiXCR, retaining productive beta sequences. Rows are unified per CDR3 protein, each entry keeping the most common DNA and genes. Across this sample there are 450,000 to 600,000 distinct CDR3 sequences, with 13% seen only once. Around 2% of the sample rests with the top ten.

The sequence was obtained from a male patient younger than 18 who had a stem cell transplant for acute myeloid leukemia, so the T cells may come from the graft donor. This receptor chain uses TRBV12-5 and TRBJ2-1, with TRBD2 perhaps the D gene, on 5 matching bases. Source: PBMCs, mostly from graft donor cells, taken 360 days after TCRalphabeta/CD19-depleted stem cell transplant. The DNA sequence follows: TGTGCTAGTGGGTTGGAGGCAGGAGTGCATGAGCAGTTCTTC. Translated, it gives CASGLEAGVHEQFF.